This TCR beta chain originates from a study of CD8 T cells in ankylosing spondylitis. Study-wide findings and caveats: The authors reported significant enrichment of disease-linked clones in matched ankylosing spondylitis synovial fluid. Characteristic of ankylosing spondylitis blood, it appeared, was a TCR beta motif comprising several highly homologous variants.

This clonotype was counted only a few times. What it binds is not known. Library preparation for TCR beta used quantitative 5'-RACE with molecular barcodes. TCRdb used MiXCR to reprocess the 5' RACE reads, holding one entry per CDR3 protein. Here the sample spans tens of thousands of distinct CDR3 sequences, 5% to 5.5% being singletons. The sequence was obtained from a female donor with ankylosing spondylitis or in good health (not recorded which). Material: blood, either unsorted or a sorted T cell fraction (not recorded which).

CDR3 protein: CASSVGAGRSYNEQFF. As DNA, the CDR3 is TGTGCCAGCAGCGTGGGGGCGGGCCGATCCTACAATGAGCAGTTCTTC. The chain carries TRBV9 and TRBJ2-1; possibly TRBD1 for D (6 bases). Germline lookup yields CDR1 SGDLS and CDR2 YYNGEE. The CDR3 has 16 amino acids. V was clipped by 2 bases and J by 1 base, with 13 bases between them.